The sequence of this T cell receptor (beta chain) was determined in a study of shared clonotypes between healthy human individuals. With regard to this clone: Its antigen is unknown.

Germline V gene sequence: CDR1 SQVTM, CDR2 ANQGSEA. This CDR3 has 11 residues. The ends were cut back, 5 bases at V and 7 bases at J, with 9 bases in the middle. Subsets obtained from CD4+ cells comprised CD45RA+ naive and CD45RA-negative memory cells. Study results and caveats: Naive subsets typically showed greater estimated richness than memory subsets. Rarefaction curves obtained for sorted subsets showed sequencing incomplete despite large depth.

Genomic DNA from each subset was divided evenly over several immunoSEQ plates. Some clones are missing from TCRdb's copy, which holds only in-frame ones; the method was immunoSEQ multiplex PCR. The repertoire has over a million clones, 78% of them found once; the top ten carry more than 0.45%. The sample taken for sequencing was memory CD4+ T cells from PBMCs. Stated subset: CD45RA-negative fraction. The sequence came from a man aged 18 to 29 in good health. Some clones in this sample may be carry-over from other donors' samples. The chain links TRBV29-1 to TRBJ2-1; either TRBD1 or TRBD2 may supply D (5 bases each). The CDR3 protein is CSVWGLNEQFF. The CDR3 bases are TGCAGCGTTTGGGGGTTGAATGAGCAGTTCTTC.